A selection of T cell receptor beta chains follows, all from one sample in a study of response to subunit inactivated influenza vaccine. TCRdb reprocessed the RT-PCR reads via MiXCR and lists one record per CDR3 protein. The sample lists about 500,000 distinct CDR3 sequences; approximately 15% were seen once. The material sequenced was CD4+ T cells sorted from PBMCs, taken approximately 25 months after vaccination. The receptor set was obtained from a man aged 45 to 70 who received an inactivated influenza vaccine. Each CDR3 is given with its conserved first and last residue. The order of the fields is V gene, D gene, clone size, J gene, CDR3 protein, CDR3 DNA. The D gene is left open where the match is weak. Clone size is not always given. Where it is, it says once, few, many or a class for expanded clones.

V: TRBV11-2
D: -
size: -
J: TRBJ2-7
CDR3: CASSLDGLSSYEQYF
DNA: TGTGCCAGCAGCTTAGATGGGCTTTCCTCCTACGAGCAGTACTTC

V: TRBV28
D: -
size: -
J: TRBJ1-6
CDR3: CASSLSGGQVSPLHF
DNA: TGTGCCAGCAGTTTATCGGGCGGCCAAGTTTCACCCCTCCACTTT

V: TRBV5-1
D: -
size: many
J: TRBJ2-7
CDR3: CASSFLTDSSYEQYF
DNA: TGCGCCAGCAGCTTCCTGACGGATAGCTCCTACGAGCAGTACTTC

V: TRBV25-1
D: -
size: few
J: TRBJ2-3
CDR3: CASSEPSGSTDTQYF
DNA: TGTGCCAGCAGTGAGCCCAGCGGGAGCACAGATACGCAGTATTTT

V: TRBV5-1
D: TRBD2
size: -
J: TRBJ2-3
CDR3: CASSRGESTDTQYF
DNA: TGCGCCAGCAGCCGGGGGGAAAGCACAGATACGCAGTATTTT

V: TRBV29-1
D: -
size: -
J: TRBJ1-5
CDR3: CSVAAGLNQPQHF
DNA: TGCAGCGTTGCTGCGGGCTTGAATCAGCCCCAGCATTTT

V: TRBV6-5
D: -
size: -
J: TRBJ2-7
CDR3: CASSYSATRTYEQYF
DNA: TGTGCCAGCAGTTACTCGGCCACAAGAACCTACGAGCAGTACTTC

V: TRBV20-1
D: TRBD1
size: few
J: TRBJ1-2
CDR3: CSAKTGNYGYTF
DNA: TGCAGTGCAAAGACAGGGAACTATGGCTACACCTTC

V: TRBV12-3/TRBV12-4
D: TRBD1
size: -
J: TRBJ2-2
CDR3: CARSFYRGFFQDNTGELFF
DNA: TGTGCCCGCAGTTTTTACAGGGGTTTCTTTCAAGATAACACCGGGGAGCTGTTTTTT

V: TRBV5-4
D: TRBD1
size: -
J: TRBJ2-5
CDR3: CARSPGQGAQETQYF
DNA: TGTGCCAGGAGCCCTGGACAGGGGGCCCAGGAGACCCAGTACTTC

V: TRBV20-1
D: -
size: few
J: TRBJ1-6
CDR3: CSATGSSYNSPLHF
DNA: TGCAGTGCTACAGGGAGCTCCTATAATTCACCCCTCCACTTT

V: TRBV20-1
D: -
size: few
J: TRBJ1-1
CDR3: CSARSHNLNTEAFF
DNA: TGCAGTGCTAGGAGTCACAACCTTAACACTGAAGCTTTCTTT

V: TRBV6-5
D: -
size: many
J: TRBJ2-1
CDR3: CASSYSYRQNEQFF
DNA: TGTGCCAGCAGTTACTCGTACAGACAAAATGAGCAGTTCTTC

V: TRBV6-2/TRBV6-3
D: TRBD2
size: -
J: TRBJ2-5
CDR3: CASSYQASGDQETQYF
DNA: TGTGCCAGCAGTTACCAGGCTAGCGGGGACCAAGAGACCCAGTACTTC

V: TRBV12-3/TRBV12-4
D: TRBD1
size: few
J: TRBJ2-7
CDR3: CASSFHRGIYEQYF
DNA: TGTGCCAGCAGTTTTCACAGGGGAATCTACGAGCAGTACTTC

V: TRBV7-6
D: -
size: -
J: TRBJ1-1
CDR3: CASSSETLGTEAFF
DNA: TGTGCCAGCAGCTCAGAAACTTTGGGCACTGAAGCTTTCTTT

V: TRBV6-1
D: -
size: many
J: TRBJ2-3
CDR3: CASSGGADTQYF
DNA: TGTGCCAGCAGTGGGGGGGCAGATACGCAGTATTTT

V: TRBV7-3
D: TRBD2
size: few
J: TRBJ2-1
CDR3: CASSLMGLAGGPNEQFF
DNA: TGTGCCAGCAGCTTAATGGGCCTAGCGGGAGGGCCGAATGAGCAGTTCTTC